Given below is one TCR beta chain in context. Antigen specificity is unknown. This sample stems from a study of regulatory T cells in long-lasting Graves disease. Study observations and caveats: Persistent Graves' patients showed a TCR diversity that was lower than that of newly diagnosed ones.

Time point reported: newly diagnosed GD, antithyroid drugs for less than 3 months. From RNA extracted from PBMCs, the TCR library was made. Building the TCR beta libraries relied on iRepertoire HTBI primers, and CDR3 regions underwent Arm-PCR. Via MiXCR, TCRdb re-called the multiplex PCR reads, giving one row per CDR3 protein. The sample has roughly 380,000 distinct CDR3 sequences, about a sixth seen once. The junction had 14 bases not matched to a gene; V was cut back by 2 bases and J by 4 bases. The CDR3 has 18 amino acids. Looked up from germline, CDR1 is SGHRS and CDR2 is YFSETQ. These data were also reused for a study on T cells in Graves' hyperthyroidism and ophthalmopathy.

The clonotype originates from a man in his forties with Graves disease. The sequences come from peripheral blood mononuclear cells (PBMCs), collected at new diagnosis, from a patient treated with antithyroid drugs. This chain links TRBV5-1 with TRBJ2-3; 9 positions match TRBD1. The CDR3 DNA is TGCGCCAGCAGCTTAAAAAGGACAGGGGCCTACAGCGCAGATACGCAGTATTTT. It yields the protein CASSLKRTGAYSADTQYF.